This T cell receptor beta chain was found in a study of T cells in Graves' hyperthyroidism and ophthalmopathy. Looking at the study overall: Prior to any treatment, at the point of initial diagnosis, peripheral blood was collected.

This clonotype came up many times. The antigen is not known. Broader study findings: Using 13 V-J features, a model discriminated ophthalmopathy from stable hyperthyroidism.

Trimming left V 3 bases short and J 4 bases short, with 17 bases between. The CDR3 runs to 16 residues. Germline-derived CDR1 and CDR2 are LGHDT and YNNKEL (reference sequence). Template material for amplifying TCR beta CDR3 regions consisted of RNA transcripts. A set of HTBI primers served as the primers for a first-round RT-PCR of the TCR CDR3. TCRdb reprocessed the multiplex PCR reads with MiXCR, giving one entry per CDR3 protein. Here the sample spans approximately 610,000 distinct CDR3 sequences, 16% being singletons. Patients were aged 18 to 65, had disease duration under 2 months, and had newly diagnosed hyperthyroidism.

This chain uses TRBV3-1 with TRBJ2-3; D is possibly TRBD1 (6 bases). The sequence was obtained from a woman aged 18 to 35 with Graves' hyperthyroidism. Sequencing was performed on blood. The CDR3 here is CASSHTKKGVADTQYF. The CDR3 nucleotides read TGTGCCAGCAGCCATACTAAGAAGGGGGTGGCAGATACGCAGTATTTT.